One and the same sample provided the 8 T cell receptor beta chains below, sequenced in a study of T cell clonotyping in hematopoietic cell transplantation. TCRdb's copy holds only in-frame clones and misses some; the assay was immunoSEQ multiplex PCR. This table has more than 6,500 clones, 90% to 95% appearing once. Source: peripheral blood mononuclear cells, taken 30 days after allogeneic stem cell transplant. Every receptor here comes from a male patient aged 60 to 75 who had an allogeneic stem cell transplant from an unrelated donor, so T cells may come from the graft donor. Some clones in this sample may be carry-over from other donors' samples.

The J gene is TRBJ2-7, the V gene TRBV28; D possibly matches TRBD1 or TRBD2 (5 bases each). Germline V lookup: CDR1 MDHEN, CDR2 SYDVKM. The length of the CDR3 is 13 residues. Trimming removed 5 bases from V and 7 bases from J, with 15 bases in between. CDR3 in DNA: TGTGCCAGCAGTAGGGACCCCTTCTGGGAGCAGTACTTC. Protein product: CASSRDPFWEQYF.

CDR3 in DNA: TGTGCCAGCAGTATCCGAAGGGGTAAGGAAGCTTTCTTT. Protein sequence: CASSIRRGKEAFF. The chain joins TRBV28 to TRBJ1-1, with a tentative D call TRBD1 (5 bases). V was trimmed by 5 bases and J by 8 bases, leaving 15 bases between them. The length of the CDR3 is 13 residues. Germline V gene lookup returns CDR1 MDHEN and CDR2 SYDVKM.

The chain recombines TRBV28 with TRBJ1-4, with no clear D. The ends were cut back, 3 bases at V and 6 bases at J, with 8 bases in the middle. The CDR3 runs to 13 residues. The germline V gene has CDR1 MDHEN and CDR2 SYDVKM. The CDR3: CASSFPGDEKLFF. CDR3 coding DNA: TGTGCCAGCAGTTTTCCAGGAGATGAAAAACTGTTTTTT.

This sequence joins TRBV4-1 and TRBJ1-2; 10 bases fit TRBD1. Unmatched junction bases numbered 6, after V lost 3 bases and J lost 5 bases. The CDR3 contains 15 residues. Germline V gives CDR1 MGHRA, CDR2 YSYEKL. This CDR3 reads CASSQEGQGVYGYTF. DNA for the CDR3: TGCGCCAGCAGCCAGGAAGGACAGGGGGTATATGGCTACACCTTC.

The chain has TRBV19 and TRBJ1-2, with 7 positions matching TRBD1. With V trimmed by 3 bases and J by 1 base, 5 bases remained unmatched. There are 15 residues in the CDR3. Germline assignment: CDR1 LNHDA and CDR2 SQIVND (reference sequence). This CDR3 reads CASSILQGDNYGYTF. CDR3 coding DNA: TGTGCCAGTAGTATCCTTCAGGGGGATAACTATGGCTACACCTTC.

V and J are TRBV7-8 and TRBJ2-1; TRBD2 matches 9 bases. J lost 7 bases, V lost 5 bases, and 12 bases had no gene match. Germline assignment: CDR1 SGHVS and CDR2 FQNEAQ. The CDR3 is 16 residues long. For the CDR3, the DNA is TGTGCCAGCAGCCGGGGGCGGGAGGGCCGGTGGAATGAGCAGTTCTTC. Translating gives CASSRGREGRWNEQFF.

The chain uses TRBV6-1 and TRBJ1-1, with a tentative D call TRBD1 (6 bases). V was shortened by 7 bases and J by 1 base, with 13 bases between the two germline ends. Germline assignment: CDR1 MNHNS and CDR2 SASEGT. There are 14 residues in the CDR3. The CDR3 loop is CASNQGRQNTEAFF. CDR3 sequence (DNA): TGTGCCAGCAACCAGGGGCGGCAGAACACTGAAGCTTTCTTT.

The chain combines TRBV28 with TRBJ2-7; D ambiguous. Deletions cut 6 bases from V and 0 bases from J, with 15 bases between. Germline assignment: CDR1 MDHEN and CDR2 SYDVKM. CDR3 size: 15 residues. DNA of the CDR3: TGTGCCAGCAGCATTCCCTTTTCACTCTCCTACGAGCAGTACTTC. This codes for CASSIPFSLSYEQYF.